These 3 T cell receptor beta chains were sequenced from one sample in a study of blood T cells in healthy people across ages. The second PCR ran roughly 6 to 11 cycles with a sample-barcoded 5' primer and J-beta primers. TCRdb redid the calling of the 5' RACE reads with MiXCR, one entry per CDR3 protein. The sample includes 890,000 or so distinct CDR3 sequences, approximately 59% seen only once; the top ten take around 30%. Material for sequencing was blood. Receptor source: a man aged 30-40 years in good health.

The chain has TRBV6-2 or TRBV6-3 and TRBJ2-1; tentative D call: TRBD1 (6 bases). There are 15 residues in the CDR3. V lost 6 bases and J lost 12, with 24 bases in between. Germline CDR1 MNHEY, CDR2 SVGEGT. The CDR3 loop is CASSQETDWLGGQFF. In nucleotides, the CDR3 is TGTGCCAGCAGCCAAGAAACGGACTGGCTAGGGGGGCAGTTCTTC.

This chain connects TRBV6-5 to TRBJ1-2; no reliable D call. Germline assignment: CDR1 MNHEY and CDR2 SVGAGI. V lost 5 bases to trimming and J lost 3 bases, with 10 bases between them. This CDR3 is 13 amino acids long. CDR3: CASSPSGYYGYTF. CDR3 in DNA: TGTGCCAGCAGTCCTTCGGGGTACTATGGCTACACCTTC.

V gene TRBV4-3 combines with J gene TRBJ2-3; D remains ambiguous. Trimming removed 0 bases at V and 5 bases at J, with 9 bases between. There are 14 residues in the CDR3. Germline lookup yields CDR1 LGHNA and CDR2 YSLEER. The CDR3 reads CASSQEGWEDTQYF. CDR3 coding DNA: TGCGCCAGCAGCCAAGAAGGCTGGGAAGATACGCAGTATTTT.